One and the same sample provided the 14 T cell receptor beta chains below, sequenced in a study of shared clonotypes between healthy human individuals. The assay was immunoSEQ multiplex PCR, and TCRdb's table has in-frame clones only and misses some. This table has under 600,000 clones, 95% to 98% appearing once. Naive CD8 cells lacked CD45RO and underwent positive selection for CCR7, leaving out terminally differentiated effector memory CD45RA+ cells. The sample comprised naive CD8+ T cells sorted from blood. The receptors shown here come from a man aged 25 to 45 in good health.

The chain couples TRBV5-6 to TRBJ2-7, with 10 bases aligning to TRBD2. The germline V gene encodes CDR1 SGHDT and CDR2 YYEEEE. The CDR3 is made up of 17 amino acids. The ends lost 0 bases at V and 1 base at J; junction bases unmatched: 7. CDR3: CASSLGPASGGSYEQYF. As DNA, the CDR3 is TGTGCCAGCAGCTTGGGGCCCGCTAGCGGGGGTTCCTACGAGCAGTACTTC.

The chain is built from TRBV15 and TRBJ2-6, with a weak D call TRBD1 (6 bases). V was cut by 1 base and J by 2 bases, with 15 bases left in between. This CDR3 has 18 residues. Germline loops: CDR1 LNHNV, CDR2 YYDKDF (reference sequence). The CDR3 DNA is TGTGCCACCAGCAGAGCACAGGGAGAAGTCACTGGGGCCAACGTCCTGACTTTC. Translating it yields CATSRAQGEVTGANVLTF. Variable domain in full (rest from reference TRBV15 and TRBJ2-6): DAMVIQNPRYQVTQFGKPVTLSCSQTLNHNVMYWYQQKSSQAPKLLFHYYDKDFNNEADTPDNFQSRRPNTSFCFLDIRSPGLGDTAMYLCATSRAQGEVTGANVLTFGAGSRLTVL.

In this sample, this clone turned up once. The chain has TRBV10-3 and TRBJ2-5; tentatively, D is TRBD2 (5 bases). The germline V and J ends were trimmed by 6 bases and 1 base, with 15 bases remaining between them. This CDR3 is built from 15 residues. CDR1 ENHRY and CDR2 SYGVKD come from the germline V gene. In nucleotides, the CDR3 is TGTGCCATCAGACTAGAGACGGCTCTCCAAGAGACCCAGTACTTC. This codes for CAIRLETALQETQYF.

The chain recombines TRBV27 with TRBJ2-5, with TRBD1 identical over 8 bases. From germline, CDR1 is MNHEY and CDR2 SMNVEV (reference sequence). The CDR3 sequence is 15 residues long. With 5 bases clipped from V and 4 bases from J, the junction kept 9 bases outside the gene matches. Here the CDR3 DNA reads TGTGCCAGCAGTCCCTGGGACAGGTCCCCAGAGACCCAGTACTTC. It yields the protein CASSPWDRSPETQYF.

This chain joins TRBV5-5 and TRBJ1-3; D call uncertain. The CDR3 extends over 17 amino acids. Germline V gene data show CDR1 as SGHKS and CDR2 as YYEKEE (reference sequence). Deletions cut 4 bases from V and 3 bases from J, with 20 bases between. For the CDR3, the DNA is TGTGCCAGCAGCCCCGGCCTTCCTAATACACATGGAAACACCATATATTTT. Translation gives CASSPGLPNTHGNTIYF.

The V and J genes are TRBV27 and TRBJ1-2; tentative D call: TRBD1 (5 bases). V was trimmed by 5 bases and J by 5 bases, leaving 18 bases between them. CDR1 MNHEY and CDR2 SMNVEV come from the germline V gene (reference sequence). This CDR3 region has 15 residues. DNA for the CDR3: TGTGCCAGCAGTCCGTTGGGACTCCGAGGATATGGCTACACCTTC. It encodes CASSPLGLRGYGYTF.

The rearrangement links TRBV10-2 to TRBJ2-7; weak D call: TRBD2 (5 bases). The CDR3 loop spans 13 amino acids. V was cut by 4 bases and J by 3 bases, with 10 bases left in between. Looked up from germline, CDR1 is WSHSY and CDR2 is SAAADI. CDR3 coding DNA: TGCGCCAGCAGTGGGGCACTAGGCTACGAGCAGTACTTC. The encoded protein is CASSGALGYEQYF.

This chain links TRBV5-1 with TRBJ1-1; D uncertain. The CDR3 is 15 residues long. V lost 7 bases and J lost 4, with 20 bases in between. Germline V CDR1 and CDR2: SGHRS, YFSETQ. The CDR3 loop is CASCVYAGSGTEAFF. DNA of the CDR3: TGCGCCAGCTGCGTTTATGCGGGCTCGGGCACTGAAGCTTTCTTT.

V is TRBV28 and J is TRBJ2-2, with no clear D. CDR3 length: 13 residues. V was shortened by 6 bases and J by 4 bases, with 9 bases between the two germline ends. CDR1 is MDHEN and CDR2 is SYDVKM in the germline V gene. The CDR3 loop reads CASSPGPTGELFF. The DNA for the CDR3 is TGTGCCAGCAGCCCTGGGCCCACCGGGGAGCTGTTTTTT.

V and J are TRBV9 and TRBJ2-2, with 9 bases matching TRBD1. Germline CDR1 SGDLS, CDR2 YYNGEE. The CDR3 consists of 18 residues. V trimming: 3 bases; J trimming: 7 bases; junction bases outside the gene matches: 16. CDR3 DNA: TGTGCCAGCAGCGGAGGGGGACAGGGTTTTTATCTTGACGGGGAGCTGTTTTTT. It yields the protein CASSGGGQGFYLDGELFF.

The chain links TRBV7-9 to TRBJ2-7; 8 bases agree with TRBD2. V lost 5 bases, J lost 4 bases, and 7 bases stayed unmatched. Per germline, CDR1 SEHNR and CDR2 FQNEAQ (reference sequence). This CDR3 is 14 amino acids long. The CDR3 reads CASSPPGGAYEQYF. In DNA form, the CDR3 reads TGTGCCAGCAGCCCCCCGGGAGGGGCGTACGAGCAGTACTTC.

The chain employs TRBV28 and TRBJ2-1, with TRBD1 identical over 9 bases. The CDR3 has 19 amino acids. In germline, CDR1 is MDHEN, CDR2 SYDVKM. Germline trimming cut 3 bases from V and 7 bases from J; bases unmatched to any gene: 19. The CDR3 loop is CASSFAHGTGTILVNEQFF. CDR3 in DNA: TGTGCCAGCAGTTTTGCCCACGGGACAGGGACAATTTTGGTGAATGAGCAGTTCTTC.

The V call is TRBV14, the J call TRBJ2-1, with D hard to call. The V end was cut by 4 bases, the J end by 3 bases, with 13 bases between. Looked up from germline, CDR1 is SGHDN and CDR2 is FVKESK. The CDR3 length is 15 residues. CDR3 in DNA: TGTGCCAGCAGCCTCCTTGGGAACCTCTACAATGAGCAGTTCTTC. It yields the protein CASSLLGNLYNEQFF.

The V and J genes are TRBV19 and TRBJ2-1, with no clear D. V shed 5 bases and J shed 9 bases, with 14 bases lying between them. The CDR3 runs to 13 residues. Germline loops: CDR1 LNHDA, CDR2 SQIVND (reference sequence). This chain's CDR3 is CASSPRGAGEQFF. CDR3 DNA sequence: TGTGCCAGTAGTCCCCGAGGCGCTGGTGAGCAGTTCTTC.